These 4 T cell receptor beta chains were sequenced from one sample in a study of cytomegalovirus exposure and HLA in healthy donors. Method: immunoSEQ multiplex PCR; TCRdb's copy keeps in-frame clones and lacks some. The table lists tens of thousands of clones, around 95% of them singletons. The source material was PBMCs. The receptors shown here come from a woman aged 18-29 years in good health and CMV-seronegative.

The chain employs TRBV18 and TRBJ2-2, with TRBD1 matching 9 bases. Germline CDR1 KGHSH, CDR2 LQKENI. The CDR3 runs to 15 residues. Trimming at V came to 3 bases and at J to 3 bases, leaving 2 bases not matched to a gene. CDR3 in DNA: TGTGCCAGCTCACCGGGGACAGGGTACACCGGGGAGCTGTTTTTT. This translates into CASSPGTGYTGELFF.

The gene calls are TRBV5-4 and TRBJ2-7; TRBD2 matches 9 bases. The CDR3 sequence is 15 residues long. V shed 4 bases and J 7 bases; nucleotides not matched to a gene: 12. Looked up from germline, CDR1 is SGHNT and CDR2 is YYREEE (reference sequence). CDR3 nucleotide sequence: TGTGCCAGCAGCCCGGGGACTAGCTCTGAGGGGGAGCAGTACTTC. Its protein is CASSPGTSSEGEQYF.

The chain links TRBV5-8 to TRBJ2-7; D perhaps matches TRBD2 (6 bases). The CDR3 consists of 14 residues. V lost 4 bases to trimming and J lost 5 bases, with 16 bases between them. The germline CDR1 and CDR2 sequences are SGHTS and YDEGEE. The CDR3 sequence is CASSKPGLPHEQYF. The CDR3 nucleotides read TGTGCCAGCAGCAAACCGGGACTTCCACACGAGCAGTACTTC.

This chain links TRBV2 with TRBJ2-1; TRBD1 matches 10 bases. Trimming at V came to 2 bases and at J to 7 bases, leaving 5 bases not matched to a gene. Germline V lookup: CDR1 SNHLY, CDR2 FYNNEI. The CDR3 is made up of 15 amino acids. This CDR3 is CASSERDRGFNEQFF. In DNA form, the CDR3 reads TGTGCCAGCAGTGAAAGGGACAGGGGTTTTAATGAGCAGTTCTTC.